This T cell receptor beta chain originates from a study of blood T cell repertoires in COVID-19. In germline, CDR1 is SGHVS, CDR2 FQNEAQ. This CDR3 region has 17 residues. V was trimmed by 4 bases and J by 4 bases, leaving 19 bases between them. The assay was immunoSEQ multiplex PCR, and TCRdb's table has in-frame clones only and misses some. The sample has 150,000 or so clones, about 75% seen once. Participant age was 18 to 89 years, and participants resided in roughly 25 US areas. Donors in Cohort 3 who had recovered were those with two negative PCRs, healthcare professional clearance, or resolution of their symptoms.

The receptor's source is a woman between 50 and 59 years old who had recovered from COVID-19. This chain connects TRBV7-8 to TRBJ2-2; D might be TRBD2 (5 bases). Sequencing was carried out using PBMCs or T cells enriched from blood (not recorded which). In DNA form, the CDR3 reads TGTGCCAGCAGCTCTATCCGGCAGGTCCGGGGCACCGGGGAGCTGTTTTTT. Protein: CASSSIRQVRGTGELFF. Full variable domain (rest looked up from reference TRBV7-8 and TRBJ2-2): GAGVSQSPRYKVAKRGQDVALRCDPISGHVSLFWYQQALGQGPEFLTYFQNEAQLDKSGLPSDRFFAERPEGSVSTLKIQRTQQEDSAVYLCASSSIRQVRGTGELFFGEGSRLTVL.